This T cell receptor (beta chain) is from a study of T cell responses to AZD1222 COVID-19 vaccine. Per the germline V gene, CDR1 is SEHNR and CDR2 is FQNEAQ (reference sequence). The CDR3 has 11 amino acids. This clone was picked up a small number of times. One junction end does not reproduce the germline sequence, and a read error may be involved. Only in-frame clones appear in the TCRdb table, and some are missing; sequencing was by immunoSEQ multiplex PCR. The table records roughly 150,000 clones, about nine tenths of them present only once. The sequencing used peripheral blood, collected 28 days after the second AZD1222 dose. The TCR sequence derives from an adult who received the AZD1222 COVID-19 vaccine. This chain links TRBV7-9 with TRBJ2-7, with D perhaps given as TRBD1 or TRBD2 (5 bases each). The CDR3: CASSLGDLVHF. The DNA of the CDR3 is TGTGCCAGCAGCTTAGGGGACCTTGTCCACTTC.